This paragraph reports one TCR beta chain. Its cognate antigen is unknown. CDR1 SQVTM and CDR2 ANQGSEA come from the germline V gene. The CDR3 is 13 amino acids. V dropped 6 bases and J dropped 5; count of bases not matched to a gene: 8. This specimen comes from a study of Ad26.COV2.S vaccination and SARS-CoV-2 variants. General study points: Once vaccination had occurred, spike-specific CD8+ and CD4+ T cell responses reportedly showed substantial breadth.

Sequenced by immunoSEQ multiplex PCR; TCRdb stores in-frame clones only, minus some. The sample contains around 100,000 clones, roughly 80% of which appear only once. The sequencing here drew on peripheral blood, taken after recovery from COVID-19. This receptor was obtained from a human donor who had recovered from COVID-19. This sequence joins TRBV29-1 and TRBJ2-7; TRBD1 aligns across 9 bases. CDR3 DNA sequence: TGCAGCGTGGGTGGACAGGGGTCCGACGAGCAGTACTTC. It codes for CSVGGQGSDEQYF.